The present T cell receptor (beta chain) was sequenced within a study of T cells in localized non-small cell lung cancer. Germline trimming cut 1 base from V and 7 bases from J; bases unmatched to any gene: 7. Per the germline V gene, CDR1 is MNHNS and CDR2 is SASEGT. The CDR3 spans 15 residues. TCRdb's table, derived via immunoSEQ multiplex PCR, lists solely in-frame clones and lacks some. The sample carries more than 2,000 clones, approximately 36% recorded once. This chain links TRBV6-1 with TRBJ2-1, with TRBD2 matching 7 bases. The sequence derives from a female donor older than 55 with stage I lung adenocarcinoma. The sequences come from lung tumor tissue, collected before any cancer treatment. CDR3 nucleotide sequence: TGTGCCAGCAGTGAAGAAGACGGTAGCGGGAATGAGCAGTTCTTC. This gives the protein CASSEEDGSGNEQFF.